These 27 T cell receptor beta chains came from one sample sequenced in a study of neoadjuvant anti-PD-1 for oral cavity cancer. Stated time point: after neoadjuvant nivolumab, at surgical resection. Libraries were prepared by immunoSEQ multiplex PCR; TCRdb keeps only in-frame clonotypes and omits some of them. The sample yields about 25,000 clones, 25% to 35% seen once. The sequenced sample was tumor tissue, obtained after nivolumab (anti-PD-1) treatment. These receptors all come from a person aged 40 to 85 with oral cavity squamous cell carcinoma.

The rearrangement uses TRBV28 and TRBJ2-7; D is ambiguous. CDR3 size: 13 residues. Between the trimmed V and J ends, which lost 5 bases and 4 bases, there was a span of 12 bases. Germline V lookup: CDR1 MDHEN, CDR2 SYDVKM. The CDR3 region is CASSPPPRYEQYF. CDR3 nucleotides: TGTGCCAGCAGTCCACCCCCTAGGTACGAGCAGTACTTC.

Only a few counts were recorded for this clone. This chain joins TRBV6-6 and TRBJ2-7, with TRBD2 matching over 7 bases. This CDR3 contains 13 residues. Germline CDR1 reads MNHNY; CDR2 reads SVGAGI (reference sequence). After removal of 2 bases from V and 3 bases from J, the junction contained 1 base not matched to a gene. CDR3 residues: CASSYASGYEQYF. CDR3 coding DNA: TGTGCCAGCAGTTACGCTAGCGGCTACGAGCAGTACTTC.

The table lists this clone with many counts. In DNA, the CDR3 is TGTGCCAGCAGCCAGGAACTAGCGGGGGGCTCAAACACCGGGGAGCTGTTTTTT. Translating gives CASSQELAGGSNTGELFF. This rearrangement joins TRBV4-2 to TRBJ2-2, with TRBD2 matching over 12 bases. The CDR3 contains 18 residues. V shed 3 bases and J 2 bases; nucleotides not matched to a gene: 7. The germline V gene encodes CDR1 LGHNA and CDR2 YNFKEQ.

This clone was seen a few times. The chain combines TRBV6-5 with TRBJ2-7; TRBD2 aligns across 8 bases. The CDR3 length is 14 residues. The germline gives CDR1 MNHEY, CDR2 SVGAGI. V trimming: 7 bases; J trimming: 4 bases; junction bases outside the gene matches: 9. The CDR3: CASKGGGILYEQYF. CDR3 DNA sequence: TGTGCCAGCAAAGGCGGGGGGATCTTGTACGAGCAGTACTTC.

This clone occurred a few times. V and J are TRBV19 and TRBJ2-7; D gene uncertain. The germline gives CDR1 LNHDA, CDR2 SQIVND (reference sequence). The CDR3 is 12 residues long. Deletions cut 8 bases from V and 1 base from J, with 9 bases between. CDR3 residues: CASRTVSYEQYF. In nucleotides, the CDR3 is TGTGCCAGTCGGACGGTATCCTACGAGCAGTACTTC.

This clone was recorded a few times. The V and J genes are TRBV29-1 and TRBJ1-2; D unclear. V lost 8 bases and J 6 bases, leaving 13 bases between the germline ends. Looked up from germline, CDR1 is SQVTM and CDR2 is ANQGSEA. This CDR3 contains 11 residues. For the CDR3, the DNA is TGCAGCATCATAAACAGCGATGGCTACACCTTC. It yields the protein CSIINSDGYTF.

This clone is a singleton in its sample. The chain employs TRBV27 and TRBJ2-7; TRBD2 aligns across 7 bases. CDR3 length equals 16 residues. The ends lost 2 bases at V and 1 base at J; junction bases unmatched: 8. Germline loops: CDR1 MNHEY, CDR2 SMNVEV (reference sequence). The CDR3 DNA is TGTGCCAGCAGTTTAGGTGGAGGGAGGGTATCCTACGAGCAGTACTTC. Residues: CASSLGGGRVSYEQYF.

This clone occurred many times. The gene calls are TRBV6-4 and TRBJ1-2; perhaps TRBD1 as D (5 bases). Trimming left V 5 bases short and J 6 bases short, with 13 bases between. This CDR3 spans 13 amino acids. CDR1 and CDR2 (germline): MRHNA, SNTAGT. The CDR3 reads CASSRDGADGYTF. CDR3 sequence (DNA): TGTGCCAGCAGTAGGGACGGGGCGGATGGCTACACCTTC.

This clone was counted a few times. The chain employs TRBV10-2 and TRBJ1-1; D gene ambiguous. The germline V gene has CDR1 WSHSY and CDR2 SAAADI. Trimming removed 6 bases at V and 6 bases at J, with 14 bases between. This CDR3 comprises 13 residues. The CDR3 DNA follows: TGCGCCAGCAGCACCTCGCGCCGCGCTGAAGCTTTCTTT. Translated, it gives CASSTSRRAEAFF.

This clone was counted once. This chain links TRBV9 with TRBJ2-1, with D perhaps TRBD1 (6 bases). The CDR3 contains 17 residues. V lost 7 bases and J lost 0, with 20 bases in between. CDR1 and CDR2 (germline): SGDLS, YYNGEE. CDR3 amino acids: CASSRTEPFSSYNEQFF. The CDR3 DNA sequence: TGTGCCAGCTCCCGGACAGAACCATTTAGCTCCTACAATGAGCAGTTCTTC. Together with reference TRBV9 and TRBJ2-1, the CDR3 gives the full variable domain: DSGVTQTPKHLITATGQRVTLRCSPRSGDLSVYWYQQSLDQGLQFLIQYYNGEERAKGNILERFSAQQFPDLHSELNLSSLELGDSALYFCASSRTEPFSSYNEQFFGPGTRLTVL.

This clone was recorded a few times. The chain combines TRBV6-5 with TRBJ1-6; tentative D call: TRBD1 (6 bases). This CDR3 comprises 16 residues. The germline V gene has CDR1 MNHEY and CDR2 SVGAGI. V was shortened by 2 bases and J by 7 bases, with 15 bases between the two germline ends. CDR3 DNA sequence: TGTGCCAGCAGTTACAATGGAAACAGGGTGAATTCACCCCTCCACTTT. Amino acid sequence: CASSYNGNRVNSPLHF.

In this sample, this clone turned up many times. This chain connects TRBV21-1 to TRBJ1-2; TRBD1, the table's D call, was not compared with the DNA. TRBV21-1 is termed a pseudogene. The CDR3 has 15 amino acids. CDR3 in amino acids: CARPGQGKFGYGYTF. In DNA, the CDR3 is TGTGCCAGACCGGGACAGGGAAAATTCGGCTATGGCTACACCTTC.

V usage is TRBV6-4 and J usage is TRBJ1-4; D gene ambiguous. Germline CDR1 reads MRHNA; CDR2 reads SNTAGT. Trimming left V 6 bases short and J 5 bases short, with 10 bases between. This CDR3 is built from 13 residues. The CDR3, as DNA: TGTGCCAGCAGCCAAGACGAGAATGAAAAACTGTTTTTT. Encoded protein: CASSQDENEKLFF.

The chain combines TRBV9 with TRBJ1-2; D possibly corresponds to TRBD1 (5 bases). CDR1 is SGDLS, CDR2 YYNGEE, per germline. V lost 0 bases to trimming and J lost 7 bases, with 13 bases between them. This CDR3 is 14 amino acids long. In DNA, the CDR3 is TGTGCCAGCAGCGTAGGGAGGGGTGAGAGTGGCTACACCTTC. It is translated as CASSVGRGESGYTF.

V is TRBV7-9 and J is TRBJ2-3; tentatively, D is TRBD2 (7 bases). This CDR3 contains 17 residues. Deletions cut 1 base from V and 3 bases from J, with 17 bases between. The germline CDR1 and CDR2 sequences are SEHNR and FQNEAQ (reference sequence). The CDR3 is CASSLGDRGARTDTQYF. The CDR3 DNA reads as TGTGCCAGCAGCTTAGGGGACCGGGGGGCTAGAACAGATACGCAGTATTTT.

This chain uses TRBV10-3 with TRBJ2-3, with D unresolved. This CDR3 contains 14 residues. Trimming removed 3 bases from V and 2 bases from J, with 9 bases in between. Per germline, CDR1 ENHRY and CDR2 SYGVKD. DNA for the CDR3: TGTGCCATCAGTGACTCAAGGGACACAGATACGCAGTATTTT. This codes for CAISDSRDTDTQYF.

V and J are TRBV19 and TRBJ1-6, with unresolved D. The CDR3 has 11 amino acids. The V gene's germline CDR1 is LNHDA and CDR2 SQIVND (reference sequence). V was clipped by 5 bases and J by 12 bases, with 8 bases between them. The CDR3 is CASSSYGPLHF. The CDR3 nucleotides read TGTGCCAGTAGTTCCTACGGACCCCTCCACTTT.

This clone was counted a few times. This chain uses TRBV5-4 with TRBJ2-7; the D is unclear. CDR1 and CDR2 (germline): SGHNT, YYREEE (reference sequence). With 0 bases removed from V and 9 bases from J, the gap between germline ends came to 13 bases. The CDR3 has 13 amino acids. CDR3 DNA sequence: TGTGCCAGCAGCTTGGCAGGCCAGGTCGCGCAGTACTTC. Amino acid sequence: CASSLAGQVAQYF.

V usage is TRBV27 and J usage is TRBJ1-5, with D tentatively TRBD1 (5 bases). The CDR3 spans 14 residues. Germline V gene data show CDR1 as MNHEY and CDR2 as SMNVEV (reference sequence). Deletions cut 6 bases from V and 3 bases from J, with 12 bases between. CDR3 bases: TGTGCCAGCAGACCAAGACAGAACAATCAGCCCCAGCATTTT. This encodes CASRPRQNNQPQHF.

The genes are TRBV4-2 and TRBJ1-1; D remains unclear. The CDR3 is 16 residues long. V was clipped by 3 bases and J by 0 bases, with 14 bases between them. Germline assignment: CDR1 LGHNA and CDR2 YNFKEQ. The CDR3, as DNA: TGTGCCAGCAGCCACAGCGGAAGGGTTATGAACACTGAAGCTTTCTTT. This sequence encodes CASSHSGRVMNTEAFF.

The gene calls are TRBV18 and TRBJ1-5; the D is unclear. The CDR3 has 15 amino acids. V was clipped by 3 bases and J by 0 bases, with 9 bases between them. CDR1 is KGHSH, CDR2 LQKENI, per germline. CDR3 in amino acids: CASSPDSNSNQPQHF. The CDR3 nucleotides are TGTGCCAGCTCACCGGACTCGAATAGCAATCAGCCCCAGCATTTT.

The V gene is TRBV15, the J gene TRBJ2-5, with D perhaps TRBD2 (6 bases). Per germline, CDR1 LNHNV and CDR2 YYDKDF (reference sequence). Deletions cut 2 bases from V and 5 bases from J, with 21 bases between. This CDR3 region has 17 residues. The CDR3 spells CATSRLHYGGVVETQYF. The CDR3 coding sequence is TGTGCCACCAGCAGACTGCATTACGGGGGAGTTGTGGAGACCCAGTACTTC. The full variable domain, in which reference TRBV15 and TRBJ2-5 provide the parts outside the CDR3, is DAMVIQNPRYQVTQFGKPVTLSCSQTLNHNVMYWYQQKSSQAPKLLFHYYDKDFNNEADTPDNFQSRRPNTSFCFLDIRSPGLGDTAMYLCATSRLHYGGVVETQYFGPGTRLLVL.

Only a few counts were recorded for this clone. This sequence joins TRBV5-1 and TRBJ2-7; D ambiguous. The CDR3 extends over 14 amino acids. Germline V gives CDR1 SGHRS, CDR2 YFSETQ. Trimming pared 2 bases from V and 3 bases from J, leaving 12 bases between. The CDR3 loop reads CASSFGSRDYEQYF. The DNA for the CDR3 is TGCGCCAGCAGCTTTGGATCAAGGGACTACGAGCAGTACTTC.

The chain uses TRBV4-1 and TRBJ2-3, with unresolved D. The CDR3 contains 14 residues. Germline values: CDR1 MGHRA, CDR2 YSYEKL. V gave up 0 bases and J gave up 1 base, with 5 bases separating them. CDR3 in amino acids: CASSQDGRTDTQYF. CDR3 in DNA: TGCGCCAGCAGCCAAGATGGACGCACAGATACGCAGTATTTT.

This clone was detected only a few times. This sequence joins TRBV2 and TRBJ1-1, with D maybe TRBD1 (6 bases). There are 13 residues in the CDR3. The germline V and J ends were trimmed by 8 bases and 0 bases, with 10 bases remaining between them. CDR1 is SNHLY and CDR2 is FYNNEI in the germline V gene. CDR3 amino acids: CASLRGLNTEAFF. As DNA, the CDR3 is TGTGCCAGCCTCAGGGGTCTGAACACTGAAGCTTTCTTT.

This clone counts as medium-sized. The chain joins TRBV2 to TRBJ1-2; TRBD1 agrees at 7 bases. The CDR3 totals 13 residues. With 6 bases clipped from V and 8 bases from J, the junction kept 9 bases outside the gene matches. The germline V gene has CDR1 SNHLY and CDR2 FYNNEI. The CDR3 loop reads CASRADRVLGYTF. The CDR3 DNA sequence: TGTGCCAGCAGAGCAGACAGGGTCTTAGGCTACACCTTC.

By frequency in the sample, this clone is large. The chain employs TRBV7-2 and TRBJ1-4; possibly TRBD1 for D (5 bases). Germline CDR1 and CDR2: SGHTA and FQGNSA. Trimming removed 6 bases from V and 8 bases from J, with 22 bases in between. The CDR3 spans 16 residues. The DNA of the CDR3 is TGTGCCAGCAGGTCCAGGATTGATGACAGAAGGGAAAAACTGTTTTTT. Translated, it gives CASRSRIDDRREKLFF.